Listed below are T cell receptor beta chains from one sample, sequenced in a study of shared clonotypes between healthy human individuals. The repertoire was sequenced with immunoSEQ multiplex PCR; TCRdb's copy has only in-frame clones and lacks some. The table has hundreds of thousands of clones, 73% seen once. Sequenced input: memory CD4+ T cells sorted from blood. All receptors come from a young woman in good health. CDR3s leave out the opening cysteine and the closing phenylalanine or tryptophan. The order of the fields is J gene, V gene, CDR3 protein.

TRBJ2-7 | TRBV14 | ASSPGQLYEQY
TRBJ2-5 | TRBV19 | ASRRTSGRETQY
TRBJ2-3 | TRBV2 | ASKPGQGRQGNNTDTQY
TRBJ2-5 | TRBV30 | AWRTARETQY
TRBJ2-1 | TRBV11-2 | ASSPGPLSDEQF
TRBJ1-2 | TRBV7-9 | ASSLAYRVLDYT
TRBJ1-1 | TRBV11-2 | ASSSDMNTEAF
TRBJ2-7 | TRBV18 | ASSLGTSGNMYEQY
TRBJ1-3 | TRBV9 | ASSVGVRGHENSGNTIY
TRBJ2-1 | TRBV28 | ASSDRGLHEQF
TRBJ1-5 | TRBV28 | ASSLRDRSAQPQH
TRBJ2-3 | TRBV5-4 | ASPGAGGRTYAPDTQY
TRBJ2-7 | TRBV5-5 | AGRSLGVSEQY
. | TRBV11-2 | ASSLSSYEQY
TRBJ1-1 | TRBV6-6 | ASSGPRGVNTEAF
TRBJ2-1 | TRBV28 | ASSWGTSFF
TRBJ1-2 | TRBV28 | ASSAREGQGYYGYT
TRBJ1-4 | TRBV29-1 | SVEDRGRRKLF
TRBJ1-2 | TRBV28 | ASSFLTEGLGYST
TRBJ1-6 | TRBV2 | ASSGQANNSPLH
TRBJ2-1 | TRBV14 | ASSQDADWGQTYNEQF
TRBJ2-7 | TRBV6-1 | ASSVTSGGPYEQY
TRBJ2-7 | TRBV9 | ASSSDGREQY
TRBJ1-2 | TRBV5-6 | ASSSVQGYGYT
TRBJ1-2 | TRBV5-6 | ASSGRISGDYGYT
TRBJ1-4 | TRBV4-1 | ASSSASGEKLF
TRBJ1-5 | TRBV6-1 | ASSSDRGQPQH